This T cell receptor beta chain was recorded in a study of T cell changes during pregnancy in multiple sclerosis. This CDR3 contains 14 residues. Germline V CDR1 and CDR2: PRHDT, FYEKMQ (reference sequence). V dropped 3 bases and J dropped 8 bases, with 16 bases sitting between them. Using immunoSEQ multiplex PCR, the repertoire was profiled, and TCRdb retains in-frame clones only, with some absent. The sample shows some 11,000 clones, about 88% of them seen only once. This rearrangement joins TRBV13 to TRBJ1-1; D not resolved. The source is a female donor in good health, enrolled as a control in a pregnancy study. The material was CD8+ T cells from peripheral blood mononuclear cells, obtained in the second trimester of pregnancy. CDR3 residues: CASSFTDLPREAFF. The DNA for the CDR3 is TGTGCCAGCAGCTTCACAGATCTTCCAAGGGAAGCTTTCTTT.